The clone carrying this T cell receptor (beta chain) was detected a few times. As yet, its antigen is unknown. This entry comes from a study of regulatory T cells in long-lasting Graves disease. Whole-study findings and limits: Patients with persistent Graves' had lower TCR diversity than newly diagnosed patients. Favored gene segments in persistent disease were TRBV28, TRBJ1-2 and TRBJ2-5. Investigators studied peripheral blood only, not thyroid tissue. New patients shared some 980 public clonotypes, and persistent patients shared more, with under 3,500.

The time point denotes: persistent/refractory GD, antithyroid drugs over 5 years with positive TRAb. PBMCs were the source of the RNA used for TCR sequencing. The germline V gene has CDR1 SQVTM and CDR2 ANQGSEA. V shed 0 bases and J shed 8 bases, with 19 bases lying between them. The CDR3 loop spans 15 amino acids. Sequencing libraries for TCR beta were prepared with iRepertoire HTBI primers and Arm-PCR of CDR3 regions. TCRdb ran MiXCR on the multiplex PCR reads and lists one entry per CDR3 protein. The data hold around 400,000 distinct CDR3 sequences, with around a quarter observed a single time. Sequencing was performed on peripheral blood mononuclear cells (PBMCs), taken when the disease was refractory, from a patient treated with antithyroid drugs. The sequence was obtained from a female donor with Graves disease. The chain combines TRBV29-1 with TRBJ2-5, with D perhaps TRBD2 (6 bases). CDR3 loop: CSVEDPFSGGKTQYF. The CDR3 coding sequence is TGCAGCGTTGAAGACCCATTTAGCGGAGGGAAAACCCAGTACTTC.